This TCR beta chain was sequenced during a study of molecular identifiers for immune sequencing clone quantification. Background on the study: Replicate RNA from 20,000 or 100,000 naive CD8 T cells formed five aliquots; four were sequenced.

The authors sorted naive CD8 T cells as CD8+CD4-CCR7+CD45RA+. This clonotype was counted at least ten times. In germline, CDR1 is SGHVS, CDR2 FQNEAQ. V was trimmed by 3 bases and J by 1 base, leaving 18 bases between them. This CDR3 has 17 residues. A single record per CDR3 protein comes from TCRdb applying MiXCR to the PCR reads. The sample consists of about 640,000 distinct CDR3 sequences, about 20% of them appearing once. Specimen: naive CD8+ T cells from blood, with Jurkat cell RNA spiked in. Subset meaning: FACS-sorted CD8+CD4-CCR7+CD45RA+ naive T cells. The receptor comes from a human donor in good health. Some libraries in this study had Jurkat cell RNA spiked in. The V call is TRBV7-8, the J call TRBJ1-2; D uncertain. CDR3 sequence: CASSLSVGSSLNYGYTF. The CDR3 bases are TGTGCCAGCAGCTTGTCCGTGGGGTCTTCCCTTAACTATGGCTACACCTTC.